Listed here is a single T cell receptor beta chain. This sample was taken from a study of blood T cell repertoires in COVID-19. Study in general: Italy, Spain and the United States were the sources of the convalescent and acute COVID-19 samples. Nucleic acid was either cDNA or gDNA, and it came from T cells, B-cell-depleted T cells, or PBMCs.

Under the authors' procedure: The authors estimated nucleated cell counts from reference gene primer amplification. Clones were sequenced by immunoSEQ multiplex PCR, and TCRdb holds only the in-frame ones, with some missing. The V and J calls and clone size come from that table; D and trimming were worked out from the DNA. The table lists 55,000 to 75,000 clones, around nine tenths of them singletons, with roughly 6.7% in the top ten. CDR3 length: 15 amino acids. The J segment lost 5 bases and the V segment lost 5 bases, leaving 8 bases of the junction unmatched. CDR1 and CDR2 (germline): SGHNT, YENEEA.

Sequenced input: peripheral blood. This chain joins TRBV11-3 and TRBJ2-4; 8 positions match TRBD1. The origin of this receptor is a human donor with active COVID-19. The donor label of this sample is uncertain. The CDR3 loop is CASSLQGAGQNIQYF. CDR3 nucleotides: TGTGCCAGCAGCCTCCAGGGGGCGGGGCAAAACATTCAGTACTTC.